The clone carrying this T cell receptor beta chain has only a few counts. Its specificity is not known. Germline CDR1 and CDR2: SGHRS and YFSETQ. This CDR3 comprises 14 residues. V lost 0 bases, J lost 4 bases, and 7 bases lay in between. The sample is drawn from a study of T-cell reconstitution after alpha-beta-depleted transplantation in children. Overall study results and limits: Newly made T cells mostly supplied T-cell counts and diversity one year after transplant.

Preparing the TCRbeta library involved the use of unique molecular identifiers. From the PCR reads, TCRdb called clonotypes with MiXCR, one entry per CDR3 protein. Seen here are more than 500,000 distinct CDR3 sequences, over 10% observed once, and the top ten hold approximately 15%. Specimen: PBMCs, mostly from graft donor cells, collected 180 days after TCRalphabeta/CD19-depleted stem cell transplant. This clonotype originated in a female patient between 2 and 10 years old who had a stem cell transplant for aplastic anemia, so the T cells may come from the graft donor. The chain links TRBV5-1 to TRBJ2-2; tentatively, D is TRBD1 (5 bases). CDR3 protein: CASSLARVTGELFF. The CDR3, as DNA: TGCGCCAGCAGCTTGGCCAGGGTCACCGGGGAGCTGTTTTTT.